What follows describes a single T cell receptor (beta chain). CDR1 MNHEY and CDR2 SVGAGI come from the germline V gene. The CDR3 consists of 14 residues. Trimming cost V 0 bases and J 6 bases, with 8 bases left between them. Assembly of TCR beta libraries relied on iRepertoire HTBI primers together with Arm-PCR of CDR3 regions. TCRdb re-called the multiplex PCR reads through MiXCR, storing one row per CDR3 protein. The data hold 420,000 or so distinct CDR3 sequences, with 16% observed a single time. This record comes from a study of regulatory T cells in long-lasting Graves disease. Noted time point: newly diagnosed GD, antithyroid drugs for less than 3 months. Extracted PBMC RNA gave rise to the TCR library. This same sample was also taken into another study, of T cells in Graves' hyperthyroidism and ophthalmopathy.

The gene calls are TRBV6-5 and TRBJ2-2; D possibly corresponds to TRBD1 (6 bases). The source is a woman younger than 30 with Graves disease. The sample was peripheral blood mononuclear cells (PBMCs), taken at new diagnosis, from a patient treated with antithyroid drugs. CDR3 bases: TGTGCCAGCAGTTACTCCAGGGGTTCCGGGGAGCTGTTTTTT. Protein product: CASSYSRGSGELFF.